The 29 T cell receptor beta chains below come from one sample, sequenced in a study of blood T cells in healthy people across ages. A second PCR of about 6 to 11 cycles used a sample-barcoded 5' primer and a J-beta primer mix. Via MiXCR, TCRdb re-called the 5' RACE reads, giving one row per CDR3 protein. The sample lists 800,000 or so distinct CDR3 sequences; 35% to 60% were seen once. The sequencing input was blood. The source of these receptors is a man older than 75 in good health.

The rearrangement joins TRBV25-1 to TRBJ2-1; TRBD2 aligns across 9 bases. J gave up 5 bases and V 1 base, and 6 bases lay outside the gene matches. Germline loops: CDR1 MGHDK, CDR2 SYGVNS. The CDR3 length is 16 residues. The CDR3 bases are TGTGCCAGCAGTGAATCTAAAAGCGGGAGGCACAATGAGCAGTTCTTC. Translated: CASSESKSGRHNEQFF.

The rearrangement joins TRBV11-3 to TRBJ2-3, with D perhaps matching TRBD1 or TRBD2 (6 bases each). The CDR3 runs to 14 residues. Germline CDR1 SGHNT, CDR2 YENEEA. Trimming left V 9 bases short and J 5 bases short, with 18 bases between. CDR3 coding DNA: TGTGCCAGTACTCCAGGGGCCGGGGGAGATACGCAGTATTTT. Protein sequence: CASTPGAGGDTQYF.

Ten or more counts support this clonotype. V and J are TRBV20-1 and TRBJ2-3; 12 bases are a match to TRBD2. Trimming took 6 bases from V and 3 from J; bases not matched to a gene: 1. Germline V gene lookup returns CDR1 DFQATT and CDR2 SNEGSKA (reference sequence). CDR3 length equals 13 residues. For the CDR3, the DNA is TGCAGTGCCCTAGCGGGAGGGACAGATACGCAGTATTTT. Translated: CSALAGGTDTQYF.

J is TRBJ2-3 and V is TRBV20-1, with D uncertain. The CDR3 runs 16 residues. Between the trimmed V and J ends, which lost 0 bases and 4 bases, there was a span of 17 bases. CDR1 is DFQATT, CDR2 SNEGSKA, per germline (reference sequence). The CDR3 loop is CSARDHKVGRSDTQYF. In nucleotides, the CDR3 is TGCAGTGCTAGAGATCATAAGGTGGGCCGATCAGATACGCAGTATTTT.

This clonotype was detected many times. V usage is TRBV5-6 and J usage is TRBJ2-1; no clear D gene. V was trimmed by 4 bases and J by 0 bases, leaving 14 bases between them. This CDR3 is built from 16 residues. Germline V gene sequence: CDR1 SGHDT, CDR2 YYEEEE. This CDR3 reads CASSATRKSSYNEQFF. The CDR3 nucleotides read TGTGCCAGCAGCGCCACACGAAAAAGCTCCTACAATGAGCAGTTCTTC.

A remark on this clonotype: This could be a read error, since a much larger clone is one nucleotide away. J is TRBJ2-1 and V is TRBV5-1; the D is unclear. The J call may be in error: the DNA end matches TRBJ2-7 better. Germline assignment: CDR1 SGHRS and CDR2 YFSETQ. This CDR3 contains 14 residues. The CDR3 sequence is CASSPLYSYNEQYF. The CDR3 DNA sequence: TGCGCCAGCAGCCCACTATACTCCTACAATGAGCAGTACTTC.

This clonotype was seen a few times. The chain carries TRBV6-5 and TRBJ2-7; 10 bases match TRBD2. The V gene's germline CDR1 is MNHEY and CDR2 SVGAGI. The J segment lost 5 bases and the V segment lost 4 bases, leaving 17 bases of the junction unmatched. The CDR3 is 18 residues long. The CDR3 is CASSWMLGGAGGPNEQYF. CDR3 bases: TGTGCCAGCAGTTGGATGTTGGGTGGAGCGGGAGGGCCTAACGAGCAGTACTTC.

This clonotype was seen a few times. The chain links TRBV7-9 to TRBJ1-2; TRBD1 aligns across 7 bases. Germline V gives CDR1 SEHNR, CDR2 FQNEAQ (reference sequence). The CDR3 sequence is 16 residues long. J was trimmed by 0 bases and V by 5 bases; bases with no gene match: 9. In nucleotides, the CDR3 is TGTGCCAGCAGCCCCCAGGGGGGACAAGCTAACTATGGCTACACCTTC. Translating it yields CASSPQGGQANYGYTF.

This clonotype was observed many times. The chain combines TRBV27 with TRBJ2-2; D may be TRBD1 (5 bases). The CDR3 is made up of 13 amino acids. Germline CDR1 MNHEY, CDR2 SMNVEV (reference sequence). V was trimmed by 6 bases and J by 3 bases, leaving 8 bases between them. In DNA form, the CDR3 reads TGTGCCAGCAGCCGCAGGGACACCGGGGAGCTGTTTTTT. Its translation: CASSRRDTGELFF.

This chain links TRBV11-3 with TRBJ2-7, with a weak D call TRBD1 (6 bases). Trimming took 6 bases from V and 2 from J, leaving 17 bases between them. This CDR3 region has 15 residues. Germline V gene lookup returns CDR1 SGHNT and CDR2 YENEEA. CDR3 region: CASRLGAGVPYEQYF. The CDR3 DNA sequence: TGTGCCAGCAGACTTGGGGCAGGGGTCCCCTACGAGCAGTACTTC.

The J gene is TRBJ2-5, the V gene TRBV7-2; maybe TRBD2 (5 bases). The CDR3 spans 12 residues. Germline V gene lookup returns CDR1 SGHTA and CDR2 FQGNSA. With 8 bases removed from V and 5 bases from J, the gap between germline ends came to 12 bases. The CDR3 reads CASGWERETQYF. CDR3 in DNA: TGTGCCAGCGGGTGGGAGCGGGAGACCCAGTACTTC. Full variable domain (rest looked up from reference TRBV7-2 and TRBJ2-5): GAGVSQSPSNKVTEKGKDVELRCDPISGHTALYWYRQSLGQGLEFLIYFQGNSAPDKSGLPSDRFSAERTGGSVSTLTIQRTQQEDSAVYLCASGWERETQYFGPGTRLLVL.

CDR3: CASSIDTGVGWPQHF. The DNA of the CDR3 is TGTGCCAGCAGCATCGATACAGGGGTTGGATGGCCCCAGCATTTT. The chain uses TRBV7-2 and TRBJ1-5, with 7 bases fitting TRBD1. CDR3 length: 15 residues. Germline CDR1 reads SGHTA; CDR2 reads FQGNSA. Trimming at V came to 5 bases and at J to 9 bases, leaving 13 bases not matched to a gene.

The chain employs TRBV12-3 or TRBV12-4 and TRBJ2-7; 9 bases agree with TRBD2. With 6 bases clipped from V and 12 bases from J, the junction kept 15 bases outside the gene matches. The CDR3 totals 14 residues. CDR3 bases: TGTGCCAGCAGCAGTCTAGCGGGGTGGGAGACCCTGTACTTC. This sequence encodes CASSSLAGWETLYF.

This clonotype was observed at least ten times. CDR3 protein: CASRAEAGGRDTQYF. Written as DNA, the CDR3 is TGTGCCAGCAGGGCTGAAGCGGGAGGAAGGGATACGCAGTATTTT. The J gene is TRBJ2-3, the V gene TRBV2, with TRBD2 matching over 9 bases. Unmatched junction bases numbered 10, after V lost 6 bases and J lost 6 bases. Germline lookup yields CDR1 SNHLY and CDR2 FYNNEI. The length of the CDR3 is 15 residues.

The chain carries TRBV12-3 or TRBV12-4 and TRBJ2-6; tentatively, D is TRBD1 (6 bases). V lost 6 bases, J lost 0 bases, and 12 bases lay in between. The CDR3 consists of 16 residues. The CDR3 region has the DNA TGTGCCAGCAGCCTAATGGGGGCCTCTGGGGCCAACGTCCTGACTTTC. Translation gives CASSLMGASGANVLTF.

The chain couples TRBV28 to TRBJ2-2; D gene unclear. V was clipped by 8 bases and J by 4 bases, with 11 bases between them. The CDR3 length is 13 residues. Germline CDR1 reads MDHEN; CDR2 reads SYDVKM. The CDR3 sequence is CASQLPSTGELFF. CDR3 DNA sequence: TGTGCCAGCCAGCTCCCTAGCACCGGGGAGCTGTTTTTT.

The CDR3: CASSSPSGGGTDTQYF. The CDR3 bases are TGTGCCAGCAGTTCCCCTAGCGGAGGGGGAACAGATACGCAGTATTTT. The chain recombines TRBV12-3 or TRBV12-4 with TRBJ2-3, with D possibly matching TRBD2 (7 bases). Trimming removed 4 bases from V and 3 bases from J, with 17 bases in between. This CDR3 comprises 16 residues.

This clonotype was recorded a few times. The chain has TRBV20-1 and TRBJ2-7; 12 bases match TRBD1. The CDR3 is 14 residues long. Losses at the gene ends were 6 bases for V and 5 bases for J; bases not matched to a gene: 8. CDR1 DFQATT and CDR2 SNEGSKA come from the germline V gene (reference sequence). The CDR3 sequence: CSASRDRGRNEQYF. In DNA form, the CDR3 reads TGCAGTGCCTCAAGGGACAGGGGGCGAAACGAGCAGTACTTC.

CDR3 loop: CASSLVESLAGGRNIQYF. The CDR3 nucleotides are TGTGCCAGCAGCTTAGTAGAAAGCCTAGCGGGAGGTAGGAACATTCAGTACTTC. The chain links TRBV7-2 to TRBJ2-4; 11 bases line up with TRBD2. The length of the CDR3 is 18 residues. J gave up 7 bases and V 1 base, and 12 bases lay outside the gene matches. The V gene's germline CDR1 is SGHTA and CDR2 FQGNSA.

The rearrangement joins TRBV23-1 to TRBJ2-7, with 8 positions matching TRBD1. TRBV23-1 is given ORF status, its function remaining uncertain. The ends lost 4 bases at V and 2 bases at J; junction bases unmatched: 10. CDR3 size: 16 residues. The CDR3: CASSPTRTGTAYEQYF. Written as DNA, the CDR3 is TGCGCCAGCAGTCCGACTCGGACAGGGACGGCCTACGAGCAGTACTTC.

V gene TRBV6-1 combines with J gene TRBJ2-7; D tentatively reads TRBD1 or TRBD2 (5 bases each). The CDR3 sequence is 13 residues long. From germline, CDR1 is MNHNS and CDR2 SASEGT. The V end lost 7 bases, the J end lost 6 bases, and 16 bases lay between the germline ends. The CDR3 region is CASMGWAGTEQYF. The CDR3 DNA follows: TGTGCCAGCATGGGGTGGGCAGGGACCGAGCAGTACTTC.

The CDR3 protein is CASSGARVETQYF. The DNA for the CDR3 is TGTGCCAGCAGTGGTGCCAGGGTTGAGACCCAGTACTTC. The gene calls are TRBV7-2 and TRBJ2-5; D perhaps matches TRBD1 (5 bases). Per the germline V gene, CDR1 is SGHTA and CDR2 is FQGNSA. With 6 bases removed from V and 5 bases from J, the gap between germline ends came to 13 bases. This CDR3 has 13 amino acids.

This clonotype was seen once. The chain recombines TRBV4-2 with TRBJ2-2, with D perhaps TRBD1 or TRBD2 (6 bases each). This CDR3 spans 15 amino acids. CDR1 is LGHNA, CDR2 YNFKEQ, per germline. Deletions cut 4 bases from V and 5 bases from J, with 14 bases between. CDR3 amino acids: CASSLGGLTTGELFF. CDR3 coding DNA: TGTGCCAGCAGCCTCGGGGGCCTAACAACCGGGGAGCTGTTTTTT.

This chain links TRBV10-3 with TRBJ1-2, with D maybe TRBD1 (5 bases). V was clipped by 9 bases and J by 3 bases, with 17 bases between them. The CDR3 spans 14 residues. Germline CDR1 is ENHRY and CDR2 is SYGVKD. The CDR3: CAIALSGGDYGYTF. DNA for the CDR3: TGTGCCATAGCACTTTCCGGGGGGGACTATGGCTACACCTTC.

This clonotype appeared a single time. The V and J genes are TRBV9 and TRBJ1-1; 9 bases fit TRBD1. CDR1 is SGDLS, CDR2 YYNGEE, per germline. The CDR3 consists of 14 residues. Losses at the gene ends were 0 bases for V and 5 bases for J; bases not matched to a gene: 2. CDR3 amino acids: CASSVATGGTEAFF. The CDR3, as DNA: TGTGCCAGCAGCGTAGCGACAGGGGGGACTGAAGCTTTCTTT.

This chain connects TRBV14 to TRBJ2-3; D possibly matches TRBD1 or TRBD2 (5 bases each). Germline CDR1 SGHDN, CDR2 FVKESK. The CDR3 length is 15 residues. Trimming removed 0 bases from V and 3 bases from J, with 10 bases in between. CDR3 DNA sequence: TGTGCCAGCAGCCAAGATATCGGGGCGACAGATACGCAGTATTTT. Translation: CASSQDIGATDTQYF.

The rearrangement joins TRBV24-1 to TRBJ2-7; tentatively, D is TRBD2 (6 bases). This CDR3 region has 14 residues. V lost 3 bases and J lost 7, with 15 bases in between. Germline CDR1 reads KGHDR; CDR2 reads SFDVKD. CDR3 sequence: CATSDTRGIGEQYF. Written as DNA, the CDR3 is TGTGCCACCAGTGATACTCGGGGGATCGGAGAGCAGTACTTC.

The chain links TRBV28 to TRBJ2-5; D is unresolved. Near its end, the DNA agrees better with TRBJ2-7, so the J call may be wrong. This CDR3 has 16 residues. Germline CDR1 and CDR2: MDHEN and SYDVKM. The CDR3 spells CASSLPFVGFTYEQYF. CDR3 coding DNA: TGTGCCAGCAGTTTGCCGTTCGTCGGATTTACCTACGAGCAGTACTTC.

This clonotype was recorded only once. V is TRBV20-1 and J is TRBJ2-4, with D maybe TRBD2 (6 bases). The closer fit of TRBJ2-7 to the DNA end suggests the J call may be wrong. The CDR3 consists of 13 residues. The germline V gene has CDR1 DFQATT and CDR2 SNEGSKA (reference sequence). CDR3: CSADPGLIYEQYF. The CDR3 coding sequence is TGCAGTGCTGACCCGGGACTTATATACGAGCAGTACTTC.